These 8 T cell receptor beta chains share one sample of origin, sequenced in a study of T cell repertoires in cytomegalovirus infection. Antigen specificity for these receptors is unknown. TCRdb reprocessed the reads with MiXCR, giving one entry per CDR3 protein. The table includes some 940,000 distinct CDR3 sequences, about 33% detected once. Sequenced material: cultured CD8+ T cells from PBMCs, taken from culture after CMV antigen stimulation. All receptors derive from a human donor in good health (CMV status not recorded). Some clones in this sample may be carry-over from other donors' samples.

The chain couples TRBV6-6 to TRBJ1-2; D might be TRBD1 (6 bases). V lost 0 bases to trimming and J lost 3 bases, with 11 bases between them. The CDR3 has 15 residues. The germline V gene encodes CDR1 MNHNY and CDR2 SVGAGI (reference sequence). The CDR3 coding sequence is TGTGCCAGCAGTTACTCGCCAGGGGCGGACTATGGCTACACCTTC. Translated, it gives CASSYSPGADYGYTF.

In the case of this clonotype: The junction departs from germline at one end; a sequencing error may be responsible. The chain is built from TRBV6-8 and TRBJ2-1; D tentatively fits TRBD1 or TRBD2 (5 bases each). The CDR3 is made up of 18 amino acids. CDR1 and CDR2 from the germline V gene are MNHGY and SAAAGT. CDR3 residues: CVSTPLVGDVSSYNEQFF. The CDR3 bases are TGTGTCAGCACCCCATTGGTGGGGGACGTTAGCTCCTACAATGAGCAGTTCTTC.

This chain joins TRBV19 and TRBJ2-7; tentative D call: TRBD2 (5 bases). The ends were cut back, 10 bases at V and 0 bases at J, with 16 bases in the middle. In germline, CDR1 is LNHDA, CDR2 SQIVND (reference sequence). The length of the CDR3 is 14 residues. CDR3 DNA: TGTGCCAATAATAGCGCGGCGAGCTCCTACGAGCAGTACTTC. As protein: CANNSAASSYEQYF.

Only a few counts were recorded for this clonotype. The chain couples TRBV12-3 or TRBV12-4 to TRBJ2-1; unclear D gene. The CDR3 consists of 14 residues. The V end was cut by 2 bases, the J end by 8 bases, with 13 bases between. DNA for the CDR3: TGTGCCAGCAGTTTACAGGTGCCACGGGATGAGCAGTTCTTC. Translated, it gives CASSLQVPRDEQFF.

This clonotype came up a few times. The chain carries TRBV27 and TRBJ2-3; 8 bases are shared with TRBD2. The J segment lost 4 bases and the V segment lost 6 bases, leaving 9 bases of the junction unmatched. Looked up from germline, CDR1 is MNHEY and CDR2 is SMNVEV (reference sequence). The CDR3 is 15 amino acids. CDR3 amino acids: CASSFLAGPPDTQYF. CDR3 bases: TGTGCCAGCAGCTTTCTAGCGGGTCCCCCAGATACGCAGTATTTT.

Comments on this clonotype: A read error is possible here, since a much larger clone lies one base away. The CDR3 sequence: CASSSGLAFSTDTQYF. DNA for the CDR3: TGTGCCAGCAGCTCGGGACTAGCGTTTAGCACAGATACGCAGTATTTT. The V call is TRBV5-4, the J call TRBJ2-3, with 10 bases aligning to TRBD2. Trimming took 3 bases from V and 0 from J; bases not matched to a gene: 4. The germline CDR1 and CDR2 sequences are SGHNT and YYREEE (reference sequence). The CDR3 runs to 16 residues. Combining the CDR3 with reference TRBV5-4 and TRBJ2-3 gives the whole variable domain ETGVTQSPTHLIKTRGQQVTLRCSSQSGHNTVSWYQQALGQGPQFIFQYYREEENGRGNFPPRFSGLQFPNYSSELNVNALELDDSALYLCASSSGLAFSTDTQYFGPGTRLTVL.

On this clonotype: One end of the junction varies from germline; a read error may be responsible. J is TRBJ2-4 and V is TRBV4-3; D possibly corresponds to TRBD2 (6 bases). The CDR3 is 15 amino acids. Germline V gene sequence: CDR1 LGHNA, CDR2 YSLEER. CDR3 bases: TGCGCCGGCAGCCAAGAATGGCGGAGGGAAAACATTCAGTACTTC. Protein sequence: CAGSQEWRRENIQYF.

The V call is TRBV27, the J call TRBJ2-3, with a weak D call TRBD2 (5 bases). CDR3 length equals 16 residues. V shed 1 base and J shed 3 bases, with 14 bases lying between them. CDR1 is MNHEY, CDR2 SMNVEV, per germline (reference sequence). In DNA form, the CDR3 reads TGTGCCAGCAGTTTATTGGACTCCGTAGAGACAGATACGCAGTATTTT. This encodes CASSLLDSVETDTQYF.